This T cell receptor (beta chain) stems from a study of T cell responses to AZD1222 COVID-19 vaccine. Overall study: It was second doses at about 4 or about 12 weeks that were pooled. The study's findings and limits: There were mostly white British donors and more females than males, and clonal diversity was possibly underestimated. Scientists sampled the repertoires only once the peak T cell response had passed. The study reported that nearly half of spike-specific TCRs target unmutated variant regions.

Concerning this clone itself: What it recognizes is unknown.

Using immunoSEQ multiplex PCR, the repertoire was profiled, and TCRdb retains in-frame clones only, with some absent. The table has about 140,000 clones, roughly 90% seen once; the top ten hold under 3.5%. This CDR3 has 13 residues. Looked up from germline, CDR1 is KGHDR and CDR2 is SFDVKD. V lost 4 bases and J lost 5, with 8 bases in between. The sequence derives from an adult in good health. The chain is built from TRBV24-1 and TRBJ2-1; D is uncertain. The source material was peripheral blood, sampled on day 0 of AZD1222 vaccination. The CDR3 is CATSDYLHNEQFF. In DNA form, the CDR3 reads TGTGCCACCAGTGACTACCTCCACAATGAGCAGTTCTTC.